The clone carrying this T cell receptor beta chain was picked up many times. One entry per CDR3 protein, called by TCRdb with MiXCR from the RT-PCR reads. The profile shows about 680,000 distinct CDR3 sequences, 14% of them singletons. V lost 6 bases and J lost 6; bases outside the gene matches: 6. Germline V gene data show CDR1 as ENHRY and CDR2 as SYGVKD. The CDR3 contains 14 residues. The clonotype comes from a female donor in good health, serving as a healthy control. The rearrangement uses TRBV10-3 and TRBJ2-1; TRBD2 matches 9 bases. Input material: memory CD4+ T cells from blood. The CDR3: CAIRPSGTLNEQFF. The CDR3 nucleotides read TGTGCCATCAGACCTAGCGGGACCCTCAATGAGCAGTTCTTC.